This note documents a single T cell receptor beta chain sequence. Sequencing used immunoSEQ multiplex PCR; TCRdb keeps in-frame clones, though not all of them. The sample consists of fewer than 250,000 clones, 87% of them appearing once. The sample comes from a study of blood T cell repertoires in COVID-19. The germline CDR1 and CDR2 sequences are SQVTM and ANQGSEA. CDR3 length: 13 residues. The trim removed 0 bases at V and 7 bases at J, leaving 2 bases unmatched. The study assigned cohorts using participant-reported clinical history. Sequencing was performed on PBMCs or T cells enriched from blood (not recorded which). The receptor was derived from a man in his thirties or forties in a cohort exposed to, infected with or recovered from COVID-19 (not recorded which). J is TRBJ1-1 and V is TRBV29-1; TRBD1 aligns across 10 bases. CDR3 region: CSVEEGTGVEAFF. DNA for the CDR3: TGCAGCGTTGAAGAAGGGACAGGGGTTGAAGCTTTCTTT.